A selection of T cell receptor beta chains follows, all from one sample in a study of PD-L1 blockade in urothelial cancer. The method was immunoSEQ multiplex PCR; TCRdb's version includes in-frame clones alone and lacks a portion of them. The sample comprises 35,000 to 45,000 clones, less than 95% of which are singletons, and about 7.3% rests with the top ten. The source material was PBMCs, sampled around atezolizumab (anti-PD-L1) treatment. Receptors were obtained from a man between 65 and 85 years old with urothelial cancer. The CDR3 runs from the conserved cysteine through the conserved F or W. The D gene is left open where the match is weak. Only some rows state a clone size, as once, few, many or a class for expanded clones.

d_gene: .; abundance: .; j_gene: TRBJ2-5; v_gene: TRBV18; CDR3nt: TGTGCCAGCTCACCGGCCAGGGCGTGGGAGACCCAGTACTTC; CDR3aa: CASSPARAWETQYF
d_gene: TRBD1; abundance: .; j_gene: TRBJ2-7; v_gene: TRBV29-1; CDR3nt: TGCAGCGTACCCACCGGGACAGGGTCTGGGGAGCAGTACTTC; CDR3aa: CSVPTGTGSGEQYF
d_gene: TRBD2; abundance: .; j_gene: TRBJ2-1; v_gene: TRBV27; CDR3nt: TGTGCCAGCAGTACCCTTAGCGGGAGTACCACCTACAATGAGCAGTTCTTC; CDR3aa: CASSTLSGSTTYNEQFF
d_gene: TRBD1; abundance: .; j_gene: TRBJ1-6; v_gene: TRBV5-1; CDR3nt: TGCGCCAGCAAAATAGTGACAGGGAATAATTCACCCCTCCACTTT; CDR3aa: CASKIVTGNNSPLHF
d_gene: TRBD1; abundance: once; j_gene: TRBJ1-1; v_gene: TRBV30; CDR3nt: TGTGCCCAGGCTCAGGGAGGAGGGGGCTGGGGCACTGAAGCTTTCTTT; CDR3aa: CAQAQGGGGWGTEAFF
d_gene: TRBD1; abundance: once; j_gene: TRBJ2-2; v_gene: TRBV29-1; CDR3nt: TGCAGCGGGACAGGGACGTCGTCCGGGGAGCTGTTTTTT; CDR3aa: CSGTGTSSGELFF
d_gene: TRBD2; abundance: .; j_gene: TRBJ2-7; v_gene: TRBV28; CDR3nt: TGTGCCAGCAGTCCCCGTGGGCCCGGGACTACAAGCTCCTACGAGCAGTACTTC; CDR3aa: CASSPRGPGTTSSYEQYF
d_gene: TRBD1; abundance: .; j_gene: TRBJ1-1; v_gene: TRBV6-1; CDR3nt: TGTGCCAGCACCCTGGACAGGGTCAACACTGAAGCTTTCTTT; CDR3aa: CASTLDRVNTEAFF
d_gene: .; abundance: .; j_gene: TRBJ1-2; v_gene: TRBV5-1; CDR3nt: TGCGCCAGCAGCCGTGGGGGGGGAAACTATGGCTACACCTTC; CDR3aa: CASSRGGGNYGYTF
d_gene: TRBD1; abundance: few; j_gene: TRBJ1-1; v_gene: TRBV5-1; CDR3nt: TGCGCCAGCAGCTTGGGACAGGGCGGAACTGAAGCTTTCTTT; CDR3aa: CASSLGQGGTEAFF